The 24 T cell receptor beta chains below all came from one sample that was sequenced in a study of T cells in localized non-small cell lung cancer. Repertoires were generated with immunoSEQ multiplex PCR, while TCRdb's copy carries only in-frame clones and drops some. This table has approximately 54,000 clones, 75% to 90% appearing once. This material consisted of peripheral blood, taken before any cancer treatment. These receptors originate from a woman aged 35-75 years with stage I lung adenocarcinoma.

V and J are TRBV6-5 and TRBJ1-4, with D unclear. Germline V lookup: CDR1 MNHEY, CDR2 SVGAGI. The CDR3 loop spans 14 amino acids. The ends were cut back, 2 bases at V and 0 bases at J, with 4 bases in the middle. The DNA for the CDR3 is TGTGCCAGCAGTTACGGCGCAACTAATGAAAAACTGTTTTTT. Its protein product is CASSYGATNEKLFF.

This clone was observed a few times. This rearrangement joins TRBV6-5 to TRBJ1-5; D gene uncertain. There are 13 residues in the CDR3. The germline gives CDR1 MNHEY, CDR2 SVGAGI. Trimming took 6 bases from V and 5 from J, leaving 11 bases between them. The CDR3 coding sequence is TGTGCCAGCAGGGCGGACCGAGATCAGCCCCAGCATTTT. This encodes CASRADRDQPQHF.

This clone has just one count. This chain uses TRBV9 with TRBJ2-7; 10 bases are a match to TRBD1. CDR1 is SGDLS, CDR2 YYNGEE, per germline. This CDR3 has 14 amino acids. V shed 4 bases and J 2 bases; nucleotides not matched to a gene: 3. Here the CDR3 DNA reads TGTGCCAGCAGCCAAGGACAGGGGGCCTACGAGCAGTACTTC. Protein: CASSQGQGAYEQYF.

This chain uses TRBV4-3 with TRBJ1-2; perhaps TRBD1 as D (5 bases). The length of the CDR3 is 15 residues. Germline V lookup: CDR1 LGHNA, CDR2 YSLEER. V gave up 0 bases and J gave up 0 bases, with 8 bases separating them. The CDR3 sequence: CASSQDSGTNYGYTF. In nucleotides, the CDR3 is TGCGCCAGCAGCCAAGATTCAGGGACTAACTATGGCTACACCTTC.

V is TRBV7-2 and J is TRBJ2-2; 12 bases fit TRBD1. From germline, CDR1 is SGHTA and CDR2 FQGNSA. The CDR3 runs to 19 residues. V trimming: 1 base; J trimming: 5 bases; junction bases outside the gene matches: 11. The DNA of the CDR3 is TGTGCCAGCAGCTTAGGAACTTGGGACAGGGGGCGCTGGACCGGGGAGCTGTTTTTT. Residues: CASSLGTWDRGRWTGELFF.

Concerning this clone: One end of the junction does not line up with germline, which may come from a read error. CDR3 sequence: CASSPQEGYGYTF. The CDR3 DNA is TGTGCCAGCTCCCCACAGGAAGGCTATGGCTACACCTTC. This rearrangement joins TRBV18 to TRBJ1-2; TRBD1 is a possible D gene (5 bases). The CDR3 contains 13 residues. Germline-derived CDR1 and CDR2 are KGHSH and LQKENI. Variable domain in full (rest from reference TRBV18 and TRBJ1-2): NAGVMQNPRHLVRRRGQEARLRCSPMKGHSHVYWYRQLPEEGLKFMVYLQKENIIDESGMPKERFSAEFPKEGPSILRIQQVVRGDSAAYFCASSPQEGYGYTFGSGTRLTVV.

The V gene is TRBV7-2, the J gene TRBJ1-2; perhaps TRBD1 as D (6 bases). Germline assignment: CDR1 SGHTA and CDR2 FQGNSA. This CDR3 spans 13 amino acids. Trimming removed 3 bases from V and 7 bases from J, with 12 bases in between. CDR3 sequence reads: CASSFTGPGGYTF. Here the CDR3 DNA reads TGTGCCAGCAGCTTTACAGGGCCCGGTGGCTACACCTTC.

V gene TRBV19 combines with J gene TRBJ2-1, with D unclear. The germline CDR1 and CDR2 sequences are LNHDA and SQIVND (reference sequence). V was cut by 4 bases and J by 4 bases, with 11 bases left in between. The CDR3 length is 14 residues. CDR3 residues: CASSTLGFYNEQFF. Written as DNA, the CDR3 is TGTGCCAGTAGTACCTTGGGATTTTACAATGAGCAGTTCTTC.

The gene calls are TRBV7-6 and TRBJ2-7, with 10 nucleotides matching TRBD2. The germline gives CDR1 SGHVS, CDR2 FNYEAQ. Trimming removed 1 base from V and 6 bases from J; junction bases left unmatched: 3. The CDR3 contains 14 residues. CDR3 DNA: TGTGCCAGCAGCTTAGGACTAGCGGGCGGCGAGCAGTACTTC. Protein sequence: CASSLGLAGGEQYF.

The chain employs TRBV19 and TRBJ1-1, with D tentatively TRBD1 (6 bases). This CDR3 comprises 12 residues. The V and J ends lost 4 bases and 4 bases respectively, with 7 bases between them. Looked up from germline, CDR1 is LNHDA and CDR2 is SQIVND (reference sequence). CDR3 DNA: TGTGCCAGTAGTAAAGGGGGCACTGAAGCTTTCTTT. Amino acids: CASSKGGTEAFF. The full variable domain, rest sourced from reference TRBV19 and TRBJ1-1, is DGGITQSPKYLFRKEGQNVTLSCEQNLNHDAMYWYRQDPGQGLRLIYYSQIVNDFQKGDIAEGYSVSREKKESFPLTVTSAQKNPTAFYLCASSKGGTEAFFGQGTRLTVV.

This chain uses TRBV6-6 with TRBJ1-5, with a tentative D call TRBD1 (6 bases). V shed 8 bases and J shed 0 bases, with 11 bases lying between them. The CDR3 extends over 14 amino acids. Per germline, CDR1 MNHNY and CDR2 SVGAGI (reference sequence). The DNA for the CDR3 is TGTGCCAGCCAACAGGGTTTTAGCAATCAGCCCCAGCATTTT. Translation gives CASQQGFSNQPQHF.

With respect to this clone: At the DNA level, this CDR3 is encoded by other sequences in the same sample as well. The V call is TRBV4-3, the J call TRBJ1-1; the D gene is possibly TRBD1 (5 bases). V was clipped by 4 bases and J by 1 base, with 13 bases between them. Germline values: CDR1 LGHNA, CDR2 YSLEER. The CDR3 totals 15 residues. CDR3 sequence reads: CASSREGRGNTEAFF. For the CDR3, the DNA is TGCGCCAGCAGCCGGGAGGGGCGGGGGAACACTGAAGCTTTCTTT.

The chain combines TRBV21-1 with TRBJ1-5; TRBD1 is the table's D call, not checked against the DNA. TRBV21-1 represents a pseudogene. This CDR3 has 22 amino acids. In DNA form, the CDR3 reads TGTGCCAGCAACAATGAGATTGTGTCGGGACAGGCCCAACCGGGCGGCAATCAGCCCCAGCATTTT. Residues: CASNNEIVSGQAQPGGNQPQHF.

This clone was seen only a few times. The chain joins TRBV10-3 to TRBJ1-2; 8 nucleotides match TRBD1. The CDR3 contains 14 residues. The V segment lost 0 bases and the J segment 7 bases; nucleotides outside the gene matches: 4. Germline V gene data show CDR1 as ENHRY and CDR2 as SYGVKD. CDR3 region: CAISESGQGSGYTF. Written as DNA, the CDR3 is TGTGCCATCAGTGAGTCCGGACAGGGTAGTGGCTACACCTTC.

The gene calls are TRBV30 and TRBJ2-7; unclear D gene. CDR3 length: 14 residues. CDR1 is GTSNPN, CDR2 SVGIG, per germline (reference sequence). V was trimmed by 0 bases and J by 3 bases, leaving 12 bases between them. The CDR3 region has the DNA TGTGCCTGGAGTGTCGGTGGGGTCTTCTACGAGCAGTACTTC. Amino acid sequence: CAWSVGGVFYEQYF.

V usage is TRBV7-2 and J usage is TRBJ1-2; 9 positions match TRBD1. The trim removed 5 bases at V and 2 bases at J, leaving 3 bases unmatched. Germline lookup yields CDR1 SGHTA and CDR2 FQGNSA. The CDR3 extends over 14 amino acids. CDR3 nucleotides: TGTGCCAGCAGCCTCGACAGGGGGAACTATGGCTACACCTTC. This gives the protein CASSLDRGNYGYTF.

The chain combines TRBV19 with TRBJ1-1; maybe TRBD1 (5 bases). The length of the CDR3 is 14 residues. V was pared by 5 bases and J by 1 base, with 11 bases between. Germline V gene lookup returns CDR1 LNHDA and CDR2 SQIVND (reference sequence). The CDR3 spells CASSVGTSNTEAFF. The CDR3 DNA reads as TGTGCCAGTAGTGTTGGGACGTCGAACACTGAAGCTTTCTTT.

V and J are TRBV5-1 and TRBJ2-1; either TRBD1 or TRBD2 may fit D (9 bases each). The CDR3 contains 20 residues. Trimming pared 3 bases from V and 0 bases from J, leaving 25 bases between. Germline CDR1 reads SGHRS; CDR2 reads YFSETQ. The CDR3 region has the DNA TGCGCCAGCAGCTGGGACAGGGAGGGTATAGCGGGGGTCTCCTACAATGAGCAGTTCTTC. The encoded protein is CASSWDREGIAGVSYNEQFF.

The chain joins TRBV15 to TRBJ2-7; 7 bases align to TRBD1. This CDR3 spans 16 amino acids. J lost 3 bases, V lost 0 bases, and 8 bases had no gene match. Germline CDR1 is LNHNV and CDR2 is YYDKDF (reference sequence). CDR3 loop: CATSRELEAGGYEQYF. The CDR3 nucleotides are TGTGCCACCAGCAGAGAATTGGAGGCAGGGGGCTACGAGCAGTACTTC.

CDR3 amino acids: CASSSLRNTEAFF. CDR3 DNA: TGTGCCAGCAGCTCCCTTCGGAACACTGAAGCTTTCTTT. The V and J genes are TRBV7-2 and TRBJ1-1; D is unresolved. Trimming took 4 bases from V and 1 from J, leaving 7 bases between them. CDR1 and CDR2 from the germline V gene are SGHTA and FQGNSA. The CDR3 contains 13 residues.

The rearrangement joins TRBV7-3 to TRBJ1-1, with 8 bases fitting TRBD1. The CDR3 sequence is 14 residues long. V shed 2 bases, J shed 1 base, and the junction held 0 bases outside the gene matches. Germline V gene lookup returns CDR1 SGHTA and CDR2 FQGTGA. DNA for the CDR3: TGTGCCAGCAGCTTAGGACAGGGGAACACTGAAGCTTTCTTT. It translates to CASSLGQGNTEAFF.

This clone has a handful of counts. The CDR3 coding sequence is TGTGCCAGTAGTTTCGAGAGAAGGGACGGGGAGCTGTTTTTT. Protein: CASSFERRDGELFF. The chain uses TRBV9 and TRBJ2-2; the D is unclear. CDR1 SGDLS and CDR2 YYNGEE come from the germline V gene. The CDR3 is 14 residues long. The V and J ends lost 8 bases and 7 bases respectively, with 18 bases between them. Full variable domain (rest looked up from reference TRBV9 and TRBJ2-2): DSGVTQTPKHLITATGQRVTLRCSPRSGDLSVYWYQQSLDQGLQFLIQYYNGEERAKGNILERFSAQQFPDLHSELNLSSLELGDSALYFCASSFERRDGELFFGEGSRLTVL.

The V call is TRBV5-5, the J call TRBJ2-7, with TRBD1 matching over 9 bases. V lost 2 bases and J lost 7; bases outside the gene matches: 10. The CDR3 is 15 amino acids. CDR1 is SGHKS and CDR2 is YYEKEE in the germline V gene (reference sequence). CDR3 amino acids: CASSFLGTGNQEQYF. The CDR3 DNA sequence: TGTGCCAGCAGCTTCCTCGGGACAGGGAATCAGGAGCAGTACTTC.

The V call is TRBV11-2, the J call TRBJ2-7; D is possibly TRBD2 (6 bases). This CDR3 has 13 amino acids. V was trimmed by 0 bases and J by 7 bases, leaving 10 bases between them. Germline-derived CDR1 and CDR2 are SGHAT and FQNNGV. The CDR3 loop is CASSLDGAGEQYF. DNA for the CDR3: TGTGCCAGCAGCTTAGACGGAGCGGGTGAGCAGTACTTC.